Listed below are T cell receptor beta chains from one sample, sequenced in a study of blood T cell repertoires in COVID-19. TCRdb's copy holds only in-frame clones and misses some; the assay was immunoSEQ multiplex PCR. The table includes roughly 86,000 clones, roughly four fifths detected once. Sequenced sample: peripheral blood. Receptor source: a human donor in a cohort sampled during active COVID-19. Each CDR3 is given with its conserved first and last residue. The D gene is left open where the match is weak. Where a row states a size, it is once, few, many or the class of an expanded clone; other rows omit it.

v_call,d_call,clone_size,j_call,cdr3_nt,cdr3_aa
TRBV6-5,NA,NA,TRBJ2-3,TGTGCCAGCAGTCGAGGGGGTACAGATACGCAGTATTTT,CASSRGGTDTQYF
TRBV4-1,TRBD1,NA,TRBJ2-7,TGCGCCAGCAGCCAGAAAGCCCGCCGGGACAGCGCCTACGAGCAGTACTTC,CASSQKARRDSAYEQYF
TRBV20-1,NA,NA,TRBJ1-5,TGCAGTGCTATGTTGGGGCTGACCCAGCATTTT,CSAMLGLTQHF
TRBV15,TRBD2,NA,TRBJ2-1,TGTGCCACCAGCAGAGAACTAGCGGGGGGGCCTGTGTTAGGGAATGAGCAGTTCTTC,CATSRELAGGPVLGNEQFF
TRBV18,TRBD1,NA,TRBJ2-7,TGTGCCAGCTCACTCGGACAGGGCGTCTACGAGCAGTACTTC,CASSLGQGVYEQYF
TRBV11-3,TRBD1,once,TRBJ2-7,TGTGCCAGCAGCTTAGATATAAGGGGGACAGAAAACTACGAGCAGTACTTC,CASSLDIRGTENYEQYF
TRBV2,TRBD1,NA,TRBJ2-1,TGTGCCAGCGTGGCTCAGGGGGCTTACAATGAGCAGTTCTTC,CASVAQGAYNEQFF
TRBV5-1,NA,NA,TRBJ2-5,TGCGCCAGCAGCCCGGACACCCAGGTAGAGACCCAGTACTTC,CASSPDTQVETQYF
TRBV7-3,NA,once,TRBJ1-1,TGTGCCAGCAGCTTAAACGGGATTGGGACTGAAGCTTTCTTT,CASSLNGIGTEAFF
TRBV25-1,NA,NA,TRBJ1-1,TGTGCCAGCAGTGAAAGTCGGTATAACACTGAAGCTTTCTTT,CASSESRYNTEAFF
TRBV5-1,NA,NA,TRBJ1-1,TGCGCCAGCAGCTTGGTACCTACAGGGCTGGGCACTGAAGCTTTCTTT,CASSLVPTGLGTEAFF
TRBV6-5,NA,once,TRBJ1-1,TGTGCCAGCAGTTACTCGGTGGGGGGGTCTGAAGCTTTCTTT,CASSYSVGGSEAFF
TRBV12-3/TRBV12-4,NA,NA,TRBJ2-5,TGTGCCAGCAGGGGCGGGGGCGAGACCCAGTACTTC,CASRGGGETQYF
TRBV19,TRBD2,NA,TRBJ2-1,TGTGCCAGTAGTACCCGTGGTGGATGGCGGGGGGGTGTGGCTGAGCAGTTCTTC,CASSTRGGWRGGVAEQFF
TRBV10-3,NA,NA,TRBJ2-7,TGTGCCATCAGTGCACAACACGAGCAGTACTTC,CAISAQHEQYF
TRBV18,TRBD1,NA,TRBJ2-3,TGTGCCAGCTCACCACGACAGGGGGCCTACACAGATACGCAGTATTTT,CASSPRQGAYTDTQYF
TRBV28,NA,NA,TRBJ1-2,TGTGCCAGCACCAGGCCATTTGGAGGCTACACCTTC,CASTRPFGGYTF
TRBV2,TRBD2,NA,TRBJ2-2,TGTGCCAGCAAGGCGGGGGAGAACACCGGGGAGCTGTTTTTT,CASKAGENTGELFF
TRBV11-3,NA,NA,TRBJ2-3,TGTGCCAGCAGCTTCAATCAGGGATATGAGGATACGCAGTATTTT,CASSFNQGYEDTQYF
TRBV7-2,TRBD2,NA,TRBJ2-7,TGTGCCAGCAGCTTAGAAGGGACTAGCGGGTCCTACGAGCAGTACTTC,CASSLEGTSGSYEQYF
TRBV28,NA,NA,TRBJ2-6,TGTGCCAGCAGTTTGCAGAGGAGAACGCACTCTGGGGCCAACGTCCTGACTTTC,CASSLQRRTHSGANVLTF
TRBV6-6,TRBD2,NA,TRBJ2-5,TGTGCCAGCAGACACCAGCGGGGGGCCCCGCAAGAGACCCAGTACTTC,CASRHQRGAPQETQYF
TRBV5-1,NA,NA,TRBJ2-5,TGCGCCAGCAGCTTGGACGCTACTCAGTACTTC,CASSLDATQYF
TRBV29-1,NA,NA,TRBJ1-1,TGCAGCGTTGATCAGGGGCGGGTTGGGGCTTTCTTT,CSVDQGRVGAFF
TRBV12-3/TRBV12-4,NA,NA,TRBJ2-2,TGTGCCAGCAGTTTTCGAGGGACCGGGGAGCTGTTTTTT,CASSFRGTGELFF
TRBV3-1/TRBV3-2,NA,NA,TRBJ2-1,TGTGCCAGCAGCCCCTATCCTAGTTACAATGAGCAGTTCTTC,CASSPYPSYNEQFF
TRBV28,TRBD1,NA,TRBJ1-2,TGTGCCAGCAGTTACGGTTCAGGGGGTCGCACCTATGGCTACACCTTC,CASSYGSGGRTYGYTF
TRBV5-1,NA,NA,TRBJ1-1,TGCGCCAGCAGCTTGTATGGCGACTTCTGGGGGCAGAACACTGAAGCTTTCTTT,CASSLYGDFWGQNTEAFF
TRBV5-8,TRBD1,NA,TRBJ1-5,TGTGCCAGCAGCTTGCGGAAGGGGGCAAGCAATCAGCCCCAGCATTTT,CASSLRKGASNQPQHF
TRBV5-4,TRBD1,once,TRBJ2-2,TGTGCCAGCAGCGCAATGACAGGGGGCGGGGAGCTGTTTTTT,CASSAMTGGGELFF
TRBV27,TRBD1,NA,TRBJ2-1,TGTGCCAGCAGTTTAGCAGGGGGATACTACAATGAGCAGTTCTTC,CASSLAGGYYNEQFF
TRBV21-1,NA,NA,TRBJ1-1,TGTGCCAGCAGCAATACCTCCTTTCTTAGACAGGACACTGAAGCTTTCTTT,CASSNTSFLRQDTEAFF
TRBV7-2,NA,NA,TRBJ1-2,TGTGCCAGCAGCCCGCGGGACGATATAAACTATGGCTACACCTTC,CASSPRDDINYGYTF
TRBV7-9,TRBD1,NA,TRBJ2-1,TGTGCCAGCAGCTTAGATCGACGGACAGGGAGGTTGGGGCAGTTCTTC,CASSLDRRTGRLGQFF
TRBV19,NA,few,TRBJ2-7,TGTGCCAGTAGTATGCGGGGTTGGGCCTACGAGCAGTACTTC,CASSMRGWAYEQYF
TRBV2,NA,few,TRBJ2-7,TGTGCCAGCAACAATAAGTTTAAGTACTTC,CASNNKFKYF
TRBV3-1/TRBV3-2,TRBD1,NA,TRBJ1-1,TGTGCCAGCAGCGGCCCGGGACAGGGCCGGGCTTTCTTT,CASSGPGQGRAFF
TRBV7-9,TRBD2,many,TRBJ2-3,TGTGCCAGCAGCGGGACTAGCGGGGGGTGGCCCACAGATACGCAGTATTTT,CASSGTSGGWPTDTQYF
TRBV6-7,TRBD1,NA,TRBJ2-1,TGTGCCAGCAGTTACCCCCAGGGGGCGGCGGCCCGACCCTCCTACAATGAGCAGTTCTTC,CASSYPQGAAARPSYNEQFF
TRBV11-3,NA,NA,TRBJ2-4,TGTGCCAGCAGCTTCTCCCGGTACAACATTCAGTACTTC,CASSFSRYNIQYF